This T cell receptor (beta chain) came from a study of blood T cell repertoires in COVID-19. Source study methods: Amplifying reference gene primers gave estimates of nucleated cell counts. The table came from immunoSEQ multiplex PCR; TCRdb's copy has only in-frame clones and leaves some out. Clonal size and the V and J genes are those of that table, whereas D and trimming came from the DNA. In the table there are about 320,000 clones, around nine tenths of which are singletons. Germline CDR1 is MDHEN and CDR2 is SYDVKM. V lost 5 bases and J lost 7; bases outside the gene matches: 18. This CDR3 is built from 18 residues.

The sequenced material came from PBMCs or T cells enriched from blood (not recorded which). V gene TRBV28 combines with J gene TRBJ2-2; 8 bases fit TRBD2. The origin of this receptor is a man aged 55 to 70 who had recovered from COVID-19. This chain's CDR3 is CASSRGSAGGGSVGELFF. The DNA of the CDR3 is TGTGCCAGCAGTCGGGGGAGTGCGGGAGGTGGTTCTGTCGGGGAGCTGTTTTTT.